This TCR beta chain was identified during a study of blood T cell repertoires in COVID-19. The overall study: Spain, Italy and the United States supplied samples that represented acute and convalescent COVID-19. Sample material is recorded as cDNA or gDNA derived from T cells, B-cell-depleted T cells, or PBMCs.

V lost 5 bases, J lost 5 bases, and 33 bases lay in between. The CDR3 has 20 residues. Germline lookup yields CDR1 MDHEN and CDR2 SYDVKM. In the source study's methods: For nucleated cells, counts were estimated from reference gene primer amplification. Assay used: immunoSEQ multiplex PCR; TCRdb lists only in-frame clones, some missing. The V and J calls and clone size were taken over from that table, and D and trimming were inferred from the DNA. The sample lists about 360,000 clones, around nine tenths occurring once. Sequenced sample: peripheral blood. The chain employs TRBV28 and TRBJ1-2; TRBD1 might be the D (5 bases). This clonotype was obtained from a human donor in a cohort sampled during active COVID-19. CDR3 protein: CASSPAGSNFVGRAGYGYTF. The CDR3 region has the DNA TGTGCCAGCAGTCCCGCCGGGTCGAATTTTGTGGGCAGGGCCGGGTATGGCTACACCTTC.